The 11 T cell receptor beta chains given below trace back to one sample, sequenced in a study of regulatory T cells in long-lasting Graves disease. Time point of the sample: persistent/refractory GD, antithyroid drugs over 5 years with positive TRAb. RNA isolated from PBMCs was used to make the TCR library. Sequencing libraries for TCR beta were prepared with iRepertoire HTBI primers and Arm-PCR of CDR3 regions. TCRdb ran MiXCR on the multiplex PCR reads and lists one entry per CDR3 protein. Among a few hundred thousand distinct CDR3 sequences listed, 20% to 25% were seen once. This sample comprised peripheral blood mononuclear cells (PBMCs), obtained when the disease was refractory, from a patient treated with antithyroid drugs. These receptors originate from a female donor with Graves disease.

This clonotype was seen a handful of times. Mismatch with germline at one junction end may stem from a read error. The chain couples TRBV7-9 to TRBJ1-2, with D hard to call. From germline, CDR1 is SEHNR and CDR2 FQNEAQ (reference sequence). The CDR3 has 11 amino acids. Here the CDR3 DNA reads TGTGTCAGCAGCGCCGGCGGTGGCTACACCTTC. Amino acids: CVSSAGGGYTF.

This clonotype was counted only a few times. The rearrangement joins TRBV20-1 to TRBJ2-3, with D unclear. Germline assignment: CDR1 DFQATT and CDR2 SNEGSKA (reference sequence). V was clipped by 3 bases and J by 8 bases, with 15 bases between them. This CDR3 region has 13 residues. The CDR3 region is CSARVHATSTQYF. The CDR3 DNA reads TGCAGTGCTAGGGTACACGCAACAAGTACGCAGTATTTT.

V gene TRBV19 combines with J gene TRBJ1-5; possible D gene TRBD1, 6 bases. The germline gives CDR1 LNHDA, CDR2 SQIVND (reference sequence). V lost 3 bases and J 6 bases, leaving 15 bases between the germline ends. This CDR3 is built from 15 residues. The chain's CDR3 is CASSIMGAGVQPQHF. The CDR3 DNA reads TGTGCCAGTAGTATCATGGGGGCAGGGGTTCAGCCCCAGCATTTT.

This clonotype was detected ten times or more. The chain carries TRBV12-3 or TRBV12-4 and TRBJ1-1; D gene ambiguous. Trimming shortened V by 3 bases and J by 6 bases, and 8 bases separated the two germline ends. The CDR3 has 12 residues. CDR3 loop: CASSFGQAEAFF. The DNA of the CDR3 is TGTGCCAGCAGTTTCGGGCAGGCTGAAGCTTTCTTT.

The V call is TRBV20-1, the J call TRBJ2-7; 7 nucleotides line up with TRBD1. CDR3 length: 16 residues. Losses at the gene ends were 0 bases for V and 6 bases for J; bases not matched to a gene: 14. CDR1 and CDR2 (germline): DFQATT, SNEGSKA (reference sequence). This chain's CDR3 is CSARDDKGGAGLEQYF. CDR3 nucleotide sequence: TGCAGTGCTAGAGATGACAAAGGGGGCGCAGGGCTCGAGCAGTACTTC.

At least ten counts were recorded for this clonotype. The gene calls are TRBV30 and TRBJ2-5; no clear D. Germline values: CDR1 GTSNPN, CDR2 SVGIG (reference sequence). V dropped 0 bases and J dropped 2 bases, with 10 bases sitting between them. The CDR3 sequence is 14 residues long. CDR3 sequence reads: CAWSVAAIQETQYF. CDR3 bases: TGTGCCTGGAGTGTGGCAGCCATTCAAGAGACCCAGTACTTC.

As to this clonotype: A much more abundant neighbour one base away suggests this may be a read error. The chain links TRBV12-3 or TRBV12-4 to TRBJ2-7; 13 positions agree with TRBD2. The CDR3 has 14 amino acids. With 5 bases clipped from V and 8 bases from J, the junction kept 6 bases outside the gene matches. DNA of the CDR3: TGTGCCAGCAGTCTGGGACTAGCGGGAATTCAGCAGTACTTC. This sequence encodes CASSLGLAGIQQYF.

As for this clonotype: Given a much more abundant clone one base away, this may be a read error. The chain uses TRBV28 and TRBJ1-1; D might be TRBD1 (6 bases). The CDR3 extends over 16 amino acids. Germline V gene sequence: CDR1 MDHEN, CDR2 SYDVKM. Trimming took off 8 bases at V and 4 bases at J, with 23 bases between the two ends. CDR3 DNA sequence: TGTGCCAGCTTGGGTCCAAGGGGGGCGATAGGCACTGAAGCTTTCTTT. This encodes CASLGPRGAIGTEAFF. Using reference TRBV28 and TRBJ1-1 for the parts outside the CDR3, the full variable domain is DVKVTQSSRYLVKRTGEKVFLECVQDMDHENMFWYRQDPGLGLRLIYFSYDVKMKEKGDIPEGYSVSREKKERFSLILESASTNQTSMYLCASLGPRGAIGTEAFFGQGTRLTVV.

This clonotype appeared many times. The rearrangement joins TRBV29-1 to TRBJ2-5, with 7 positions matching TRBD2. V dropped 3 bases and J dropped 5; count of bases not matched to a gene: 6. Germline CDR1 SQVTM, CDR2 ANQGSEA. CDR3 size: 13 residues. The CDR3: CSVESAGPETQYF. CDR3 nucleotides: TGCAGCGTTGAGTCAGCGGGACCCGAGACCCAGTACTTC.

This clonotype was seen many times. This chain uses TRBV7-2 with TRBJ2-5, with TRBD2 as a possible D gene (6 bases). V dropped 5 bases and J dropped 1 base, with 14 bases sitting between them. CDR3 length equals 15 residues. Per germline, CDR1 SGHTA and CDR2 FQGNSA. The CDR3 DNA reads TGTGCCAGCAGCACGTTTAGCGGATCCCAAGAGACCCAGTACTTC. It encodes CASSTFSGSQETQYF.

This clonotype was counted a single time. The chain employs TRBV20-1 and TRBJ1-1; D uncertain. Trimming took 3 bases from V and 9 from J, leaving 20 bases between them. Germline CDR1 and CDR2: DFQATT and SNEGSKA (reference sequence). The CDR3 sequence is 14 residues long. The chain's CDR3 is CSASARVGGAKAFF. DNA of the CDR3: TGCAGTGCTAGCGCACGAGTGGGAGGAGCAAAAGCTTTCTTT.